This record covers a single T cell receptor (beta chain). Its matching antigen is unknown. Original processing methods: ImmunoSEQ output held junction-only sequences without quality scores, so filtering differed. Generated by immunoSEQ multiplex PCR, the TCRdb table keeps only in-frame clones and is missing some. For V, J and clone size, that table is used; D and trimming come from the DNA. The table records hundreds of thousands of clones, around 77% of them present only once. V lost 6 bases and J lost 6, with 6 bases in between. Germline values: CDR1 DFQATT, CDR2 SNEGSKA (reference sequence). The CDR3 sequence is 10 residues long. This specimen belongs to a study of shared clonotypes between healthy human individuals. About the research overall: A couple of female and a few male donors aged 18 to 49 were enrolled. Findings and caveats of the study: Measured sharing among donors was expected to vary with sequencing depth.

Sequenced material: PBMCs. This chain uses TRBV20-1 with TRBJ2-1, with a tentative D call TRBD2 (6 bases). The source is a woman in her forties in good health. Some clones in this sample may be carry-over from other donors' samples. The CDR3 here is CSALANEQFF. As DNA, the CDR3 is TGCAGTGCACTAGCCAATGAGCAGTTCTTC.